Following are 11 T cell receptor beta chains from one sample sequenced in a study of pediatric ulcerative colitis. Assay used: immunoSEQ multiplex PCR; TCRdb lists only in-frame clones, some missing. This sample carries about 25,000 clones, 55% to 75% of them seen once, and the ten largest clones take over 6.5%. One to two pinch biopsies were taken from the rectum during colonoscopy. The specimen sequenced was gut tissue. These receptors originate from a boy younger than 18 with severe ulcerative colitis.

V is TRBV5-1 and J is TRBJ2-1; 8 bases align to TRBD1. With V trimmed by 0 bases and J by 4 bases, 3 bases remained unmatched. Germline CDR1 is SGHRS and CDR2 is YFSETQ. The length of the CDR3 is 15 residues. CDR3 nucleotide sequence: TGCGCCAGCAGCTTGGCGGGACAGGTTTACAATGAGCAGTTCTTC. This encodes CASSLAGQVYNEQFF. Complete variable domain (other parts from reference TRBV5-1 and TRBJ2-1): KAGVTQTPRYLIKTRGQQVTLSCSPISGHRSVSWYQQTPGQGLQFLFEYFSETQRNKGNFPGRFSGRQFSNSRSEMNVSTLELGDSALYLCASSLAGQVYNEQFFGPGTRLTVL.

CDR3 in DNA: TGTGCCAGCAGTGAAAGGGGGGACGGAGTGCGTCCCGGGGAGCTGTTTTTT. It is translated as CASSERGDGVRPGELFF. The chain uses TRBV2 and TRBJ2-2, with D perhaps assigned TRBD1 or TRBD2 (6 bases each). V was cut by 2 bases and J by 6 bases, with 19 bases left in between. CDR3 length: 17 amino acids. The germline CDR1 and CDR2 sequences are SNHLY and FYNNEI.

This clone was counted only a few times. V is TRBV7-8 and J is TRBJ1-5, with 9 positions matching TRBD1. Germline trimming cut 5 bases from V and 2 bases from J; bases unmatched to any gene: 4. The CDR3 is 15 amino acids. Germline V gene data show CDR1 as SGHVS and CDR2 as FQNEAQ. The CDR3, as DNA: TGTGCCAGCAGCCGACAGGGGGAGGGCAATCAGCCCCAGCATTTT. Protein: CASSRQGEGNQPQHF.

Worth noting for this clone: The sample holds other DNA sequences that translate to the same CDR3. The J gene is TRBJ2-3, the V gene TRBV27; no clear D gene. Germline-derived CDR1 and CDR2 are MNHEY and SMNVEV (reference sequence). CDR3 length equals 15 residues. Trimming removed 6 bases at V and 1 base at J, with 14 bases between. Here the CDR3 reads CASRPTRVGTDTQYF. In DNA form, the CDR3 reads TGTGCCAGCAGACCGACAAGGGTGGGCACAGATACGCAGTATTTT.

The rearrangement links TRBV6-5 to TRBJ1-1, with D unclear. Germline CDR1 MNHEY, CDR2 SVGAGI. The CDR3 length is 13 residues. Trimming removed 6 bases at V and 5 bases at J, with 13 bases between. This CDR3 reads CASRREGGTEAFF. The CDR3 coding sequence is TGTGCCAGCAGAAGGGAGGGAGGGACTGAAGCTTTCTTT.

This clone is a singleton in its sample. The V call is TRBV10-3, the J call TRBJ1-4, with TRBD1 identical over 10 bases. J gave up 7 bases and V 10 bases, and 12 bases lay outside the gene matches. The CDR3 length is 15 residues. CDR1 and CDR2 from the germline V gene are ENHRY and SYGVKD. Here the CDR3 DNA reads TGTGCCAGCAGCAGGACAGGGGGAAAGCTTGAAAAACTGTTTTTT. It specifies CASSRTGGKLEKLFF.

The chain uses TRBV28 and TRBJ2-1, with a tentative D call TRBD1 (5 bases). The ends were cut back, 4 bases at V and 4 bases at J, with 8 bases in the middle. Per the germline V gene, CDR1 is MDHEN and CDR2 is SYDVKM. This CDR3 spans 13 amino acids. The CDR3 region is CASSSGWYNEQFF. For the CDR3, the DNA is TGTGCCAGCAGTTCAGGGTGGTACAATGAGCAGTTCTTC.

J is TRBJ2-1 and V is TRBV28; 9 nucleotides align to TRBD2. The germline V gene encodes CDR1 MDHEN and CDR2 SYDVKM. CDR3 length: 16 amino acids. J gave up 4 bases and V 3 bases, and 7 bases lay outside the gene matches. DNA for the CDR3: TGTGCCAGCAGTTTCCCTAGCGGGACATGGTACAATGAGCAGTTCTTC. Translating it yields CASSFPSGTWYNEQFF.

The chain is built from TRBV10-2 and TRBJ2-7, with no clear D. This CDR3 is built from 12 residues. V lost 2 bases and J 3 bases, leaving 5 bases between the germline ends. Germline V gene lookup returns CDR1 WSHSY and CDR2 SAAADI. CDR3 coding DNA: TGCGCCAGCAGTGAGCCCGGCTACGAGCAGTACTTC. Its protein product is CASSEPGYEQYF.

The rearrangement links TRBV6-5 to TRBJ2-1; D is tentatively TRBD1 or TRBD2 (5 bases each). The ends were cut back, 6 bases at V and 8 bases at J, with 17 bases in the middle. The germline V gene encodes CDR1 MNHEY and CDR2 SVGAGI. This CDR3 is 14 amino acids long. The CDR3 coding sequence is TGTGCCAGCAGGAAGGGACCAGAGAACTATGAGCAGTTCTTC. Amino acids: CASRKGPENYEQFF.

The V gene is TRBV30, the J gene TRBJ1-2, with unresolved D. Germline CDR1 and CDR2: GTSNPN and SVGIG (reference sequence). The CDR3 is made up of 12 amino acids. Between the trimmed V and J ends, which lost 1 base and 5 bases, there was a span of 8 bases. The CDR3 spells CAWSGADYGYTF. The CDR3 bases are TGTGCCTGGAGTGGGGCGGATTATGGCTACACCTTC.